These T cell receptor beta chains were read from a single sample in a study of graft-versus-host responses after intestinal transplantation. The assay was immunoSEQ multiplex PCR, and TCRdb's table has in-frame clones only and misses some. The table lists around 35,000 clones, 87% of them singletons. Source: ileum tissue, taken roughly 200 days after intestinal transplant. The receptors come from a human patient who received an intestinal transplant, so some T cells may come from the graft donor. Both conserved end residues are part of each CDR3. The order of the fields is J gene, V gene, D gene, clone size, CDR3 protein, CDR3 DNA. The D gene is left open where the match is weak. Not all rows give a size; the values are once, few, many and, for expanded clones, a class.

>TRBJ2-7|TRBV4-1|-|few
CASSRDFSSEQYF
TGCGCCAGCAGCCGGGACTTTTCGAGTGAGCAGTACTTC
>TRBJ1-5|TRBV7-8|-|once
CASSPRGNAGQPQHF
TGTGCCAGCAGCCCGAGGGGGAACGCAGGTCAGCCCCAGCATTTT
>TRBJ1-5|TRBV6-7|TRBD1|-
CASSYSISGQVNQPQHF
TGTGCCAGCAGTTACTCGATCTCGGGACAGGTCAATCAGCCCCAGCATTTT
>TRBJ2-7|TRBV7-2|-|-
CASSPSHSEQYF
TGTGCCAGCAGCCCCTCGCATAGCGAGCAGTACTTC
>TRBJ2-7|TRBV1|-|-
CTSSGGLAVVEQYF
TGCACCAGCAGCGGGGGACTAGCTGTCGTCGAGCAGTACTTC
>TRBJ2-3|TRBV27|TRBD1|-
CASSSSRRRGLTDTQYF
TGTGCCAGCAGTTCCTCTCGGCGAAGGGGGCTCACAGATACGCAGTATTTT
>TRBJ1-6|TRBV7-2|-|-
CASSLVGDTYSPLHF
TGTGCCAGCAGCTTAGTAGGGGACACCTATTCACCCCTCCACTTT
>TRBJ2-1|TRBV5-1|-|-
CASSLTGSSYNEQFF
TGCGCCAGCAGCTTGACAGGGAGCTCCTACAATGAGCAGTTCTTC
>TRBJ1-2|TRBV5-1|-|-
CASSNGGNLYGYTF
TGCGCCAGCAGCAATGGAGGGAACCTCTATGGCTACACCTTC
>TRBJ2-1|TRBV7-2|TRBD2|-
CASSRRTSGGTEQFF
TGTGCCAGCAGCCGACGGACTAGCGGGGGGACTGAGCAGTTCTTC
>TRBJ2-7|TRBV7-3|-|-
CAWRVYRSSYEQYF
TGTGCATGGCGGGTTTATAGGAGCTCCTACGAGCAGTACTTC
>TRBJ2-1|TRBV28|-|-
CASSYLSGWDEQFF
TGTGCCAGCAGTTACCTCTCGGGTTGGGATGAGCAGTTCTTC
>TRBJ2-3|TRBV13|TRBD2|-
CASSLLGGGDDTQYF
TGTGCCAGCAGCTTATTAGGCGGGGGGGATGATACGCAGTATTTT
>TRBJ1-5|TRBV7-9|-|-
CASSLGEVGNQPQHF
TGTGCCAGCAGCTTAGGGGAGGTGGGCAATCAGCCCCAGCATTTT
>TRBJ1-5|TRBV7-8|TRBD1|-
CASSPQGDDQPQHF
TGTGCCAGCAGCCCCCAGGGGGACGATCAGCCCCAGCATTTT
>TRBJ2-7|TRBV29-1|-|-
CSARQGPVHEQYF
TGCAGCGCTCGGCAAGGACCCGTCCACGAGCAGTACTTC
>TRBJ1-1|TRBV5-6|TRBD1|-
CASSLLDRTNTEAFF
TGTGCCAGCAGCTTGTTGGACAGGACGAACACTGAAGCTTTCTTT
>TRBJ2-2|TRBV30|TRBD1|-
CAWRLQGEVTGELFF
TGTGCCTGGAGGCTACAGGGGGAGGTCACCGGGGAGCTGTTTTTT
>TRBJ1-6|TRBV19|TRBD1|-
CASREQGKENSPLHF
TGTGCCAGTAGAGAACAGGGGAAAGAAAATTCACCCCTCCACTTT
>TRBJ2-3|TRBV5-1|-|-
CASIPGLGIPTDTQYF
TGCGCCAGCATCCCTGGGTTGGGGATTCCCACAGATACGCAGTATTTT
>TRBJ2-7|TRBV4-1|-|once
CASSQGSLTHRSSPEQYF
TGCGCCAGCAGCCAAGGGAGTCTGACGCATAGGTCCTCTCCTGAGCAGTACTTC
>TRBJ2-7|TRBV6-5|-|few
CASTRDPIYEQYF
TGTGCCAGCACAAGGGATCCAATCTACGAGCAGTACTTC
>TRBJ2-2|TRBV5-1|-|once
CASSLDGTNTGELFF
TGCGCCAGCAGCTTGGATGGGACAAACACCGGGGAGCTGTTTTTT
>TRBJ2-5|TRBV2|TRBD1|-
CASSSYGTGGETQYF
TGTGCCAGCAGTTCCTATGGGACAGGGGGTGAGACCCAGTACTTC
>TRBJ2-3|TRBV7-9|-|few
CASTMVDRTDTQYF
TGTGCCAGCACGATGGTCGACCGCACAGATACGCAGTATTTT
>TRBJ2-7|TRBV6-6|TRBD2|few
CASSYVAGGYEQYF
TGTGCCAGCAGTTATGTAGCGGGAGGGTACGAGCAGTACTTC
>TRBJ2-3|TRBV11-2|TRBD1|few
CASSYQQGESTDTQYF
TGTGCCAGCAGCTATCAACAGGGGGAGAGTACAGATACGCAGTATTTT
>TRBJ1-1|TRBV5-1|-|-
CASSRTVNTEAFF
TGCGCCAGCAGCAGGACAGTAAACACTGAAGCTTTCTTT
>TRBJ2-3|TRBV10-3|-|-
CAISESLGVVSADTQYF
TGTGCCATCAGTGAGTCCCTCGGGGTAGTCAGCGCAGATACGCAGTATTTT
>TRBJ2-7|TRBV6-5|-|-
CASRRTASSYEQYF
TGTGCCAGCAGAAGGACAGCCTCCTCCTACGAGCAGTACTTC
>TRBJ2-3|TRBV6-5|TRBD1|-
CASSYGTGADTQYF
TGTGCCAGCAGTTACGGAACAGGGGCAGATACGCAGTATTTT
>TRBJ2-7|TRBV5-1|-|-
CASRDTNYEQYF
TGCGCCAGCAGGGACACAAACTACGAGCAGTACTTC
>TRBJ2-5|TRBV5-1|-|-
CASSLGQREAQYF
TGCGCCAGCAGCTTAGGCCAGCGAGAGGCCCAGTACTTC
>TRBJ1-1|TRBV6-5|-|-
CASSYSGASGNTEAFF
TGTGCCAGCAGTTACTCTGGCGCTTCGGGGAACACTGAAGCTTTCTTT
>TRBJ1-2|TRBV28|TRBD1|-
CASSLPGGPHYGYTF
TGTGCCAGCAGTTTACCAGGGGGCCCTCACTATGGCTACACCTTC
>TRBJ2-7|TRBV7-9|-|-
CASSLSAQADPYEQYF
TGTGCCAGCAGCTTATCCGCACAGGCCGACCCCTACGAGCAGTACTTC
>TRBJ2-1|TRBV7-9|-|once
CASSSGQTPYNEQFF
TGTGCCAGCAGCTCGGGACAAACGCCCTACAATGAGCAGTTCTTC
>TRBJ2-1|TRBV7-6|-|-
CASSRDSSPGEQFF
TGTGCCAGCAGCCGTGACAGCAGCCCCGGTGAGCAGTTCTTC
>TRBJ2-1|TRBV29-1|-|-
CSVRGTGDNEQFF
TGCAGCGTTAGGGGGACGGGGGACAATGAGCAGTTCTTC
>TRBJ1-5|TRBV7-6|-|-
CASSFGGRSSNQPQHF
TGTGCCAGCAGCTTCGGGGGAAGGTCGAGCAATCAGCCCCAGCATTTT
>TRBJ2-5|TRBV7-9|-|few
CASSLDRRVGETQYF
TGTGCCAGCAGCCTAGACCGTCGAGTTGGGGAGACCCAGTACTTC
>TRBJ2-5|TRBV10-3|-|few
CAISESGGVQETQYF
TGTGCCATCAGTGAGTCGGGAGGTGTCCAAGAGACCCAGTACTTC
>TRBJ1-4|TRBV6-6|-|-
CASSYMGYEKLFF
TGTGCCAGCAGTTACATGGGGTATGAAAAACTGTTTTTT
>TRBJ2-2|TRBV9|-|once
CASMETGSGELFF
TGTGCCAGCATGGAAACGGGGTCCGGGGAGCTGTTTTTT
>TRBJ1-6|TRBV5-4|-|-
CASSAPSGPLHF
TGTGCCAGCAGCGCCCCGTCGGGACCCCTCCACTTT
>TRBJ2-7|TRBV27|TRBD1|-
CASSLSLGTGNSYEQYF
TGTGCCAGCAGTCTTAGCCTCGGGACAGGTAACTCCTACGAGCAGTACTTC
>TRBJ1-3|TRBV6-5|-|-
CASSYSVHSGNTIYF
TGTGCCAGCAGTTATTCAGTGCATTCTGGAAACACCATATATTTT
>TRBJ2-3|TRBV27|-|-
CASTPRSTDTQYF
TGTGCCAGCACCCCCCGGTCGACAGATACGCAGTATTTT
>TRBJ2-7|TRBV5-4|TRBD2|-
CASSTKVAGGPGEQYF
TGTGCCAGCAGCACCAAGGTAGCGGGAGGGCCGGGCGAGCAGTACTTC
>TRBJ1-5|TRBV6-6|-|-
CASGSSNQPQHF
TGTGCCAGCGGTAGTAGCAATCAGCCCCAGCATTTT
>TRBJ2-2|TRBV28|-|once
CASSLASGTRGLYGELFF
TGTGCCAGCAGTTTAGCGTCAGGAACTCGCGGCCTTTACGGGGAGCTGTTTTTT
>TRBJ1-6|TRBV18|-|-
CAFHPPPPLHF
TGTGCCTTCCATCCCCCGCCACCCCTCCACTTT
>TRBJ1-2|TRBV28|-|-
CASSFGDGYTF
TGTGCCAGCAGTTTTGGGGACGGCTACACCTTC
>TRBJ1-1|TRBV28|-|once
CASSLGQENTEAFF
TGTGCCAGCAGTTTAGGGCAGGAGAACACTGAAGCTTTCTTT
>TRBJ1-2|TRBV7-9|-|-
CASSLRGAEGYTF
TGTGCCAGCAGCTTAAGGGGCGCGGAAGGCTACACCTTC